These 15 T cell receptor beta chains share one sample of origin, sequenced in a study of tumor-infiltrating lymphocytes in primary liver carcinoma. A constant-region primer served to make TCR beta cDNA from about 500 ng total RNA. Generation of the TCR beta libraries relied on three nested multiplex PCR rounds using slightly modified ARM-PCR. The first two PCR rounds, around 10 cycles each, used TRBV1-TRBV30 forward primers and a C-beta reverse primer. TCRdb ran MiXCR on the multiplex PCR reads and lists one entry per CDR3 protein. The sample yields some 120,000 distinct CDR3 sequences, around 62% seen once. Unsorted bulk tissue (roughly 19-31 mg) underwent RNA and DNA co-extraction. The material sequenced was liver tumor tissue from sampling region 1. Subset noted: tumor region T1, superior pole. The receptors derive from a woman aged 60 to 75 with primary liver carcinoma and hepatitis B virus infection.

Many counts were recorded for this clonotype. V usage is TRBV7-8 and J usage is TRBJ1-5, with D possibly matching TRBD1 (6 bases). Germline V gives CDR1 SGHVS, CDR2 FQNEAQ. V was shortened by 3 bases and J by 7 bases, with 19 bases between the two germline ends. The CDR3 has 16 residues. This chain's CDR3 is CASSLAWGARGQPQHF. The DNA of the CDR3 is TGTGCCAGCAGCTTGGCATGGGGGGCACGGGGACAGCCCCAGCATTTT.

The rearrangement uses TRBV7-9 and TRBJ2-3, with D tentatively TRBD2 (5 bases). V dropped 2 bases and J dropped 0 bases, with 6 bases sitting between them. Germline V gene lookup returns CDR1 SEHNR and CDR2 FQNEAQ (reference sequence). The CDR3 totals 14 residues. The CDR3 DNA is TGTGCCAGCAGCTTAAGCGGAAGCACAGATACGCAGTATTTT. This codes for CASSLSGSTDTQYF. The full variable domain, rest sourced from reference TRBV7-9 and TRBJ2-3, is DTGVSQNPRHKITKRGQNVTFRCDPISEHNRLYWYRQTLGQGPEFLTYFQNEAQLEKSRLLSDRFSAERPKGSFSTLEIQRTEQGDSAMYLCASSLSGSTDTQYFGPGTRLTVL.

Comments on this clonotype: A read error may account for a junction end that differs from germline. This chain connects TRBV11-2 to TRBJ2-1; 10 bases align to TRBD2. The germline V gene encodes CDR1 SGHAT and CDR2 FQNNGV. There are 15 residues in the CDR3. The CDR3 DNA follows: TGTGCCAACAGCCGACAAATAGCGGGAGGCAATGAGCAGTTCTTT. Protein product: CANSRQIAGGNEQFF. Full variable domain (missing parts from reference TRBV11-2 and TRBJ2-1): EAGVAQSPRYKIIEKRQSVAFWCNPISGHATLYWYQQILGQGPKLLIQFQNNGVVDDSQLPKDRFSAERLKGVDSTLKIQPAKLEDSAVYLCANSRQIAGGNEQFFGPGTRLTVL.

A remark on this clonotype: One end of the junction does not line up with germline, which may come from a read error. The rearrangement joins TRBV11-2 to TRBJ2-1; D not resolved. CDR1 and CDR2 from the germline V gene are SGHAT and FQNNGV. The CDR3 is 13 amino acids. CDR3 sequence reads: CANSFVAGNEQFF. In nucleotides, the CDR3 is TGTGCCAACAGCTTCGTAGCTGGGAATGAGCAGTTCTTC.

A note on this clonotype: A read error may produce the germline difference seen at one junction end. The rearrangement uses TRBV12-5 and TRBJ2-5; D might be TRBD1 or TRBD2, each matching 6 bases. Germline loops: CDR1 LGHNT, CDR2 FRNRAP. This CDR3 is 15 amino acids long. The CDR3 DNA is TGTGCTAGTGGTACCTCGGACAGCCCGGGGGAGACAAAGAACTTC. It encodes CASGTSDSPGETKNF.

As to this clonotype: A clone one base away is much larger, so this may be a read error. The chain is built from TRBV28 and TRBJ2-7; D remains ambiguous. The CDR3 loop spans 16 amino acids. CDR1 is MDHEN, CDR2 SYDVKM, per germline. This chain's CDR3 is CGSALRTSLTFNEQYF. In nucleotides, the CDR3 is TGTGGCAGCGCCCTCAGGACGTCCCTAACTTTCAACGAGCAGTACTTC.

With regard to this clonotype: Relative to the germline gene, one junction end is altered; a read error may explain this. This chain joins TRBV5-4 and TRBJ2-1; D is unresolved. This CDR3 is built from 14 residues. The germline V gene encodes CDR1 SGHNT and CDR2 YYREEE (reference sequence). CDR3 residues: CARSSPRRYNEQFF. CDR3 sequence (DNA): TGTGCCAGGAGCTCTCCTAGAAGGTACAATGAGCAGTTCTTC.

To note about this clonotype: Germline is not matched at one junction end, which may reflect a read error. The DNA for the CDR3 is TGTGCCAGCAGTGAAGCCGGGACGGGTGTTTATGGCTACGCCTTC. This codes for CASSEAGTGVYGYAF. The gene calls are TRBV6-1 and TRBJ1-2, with a weak D call TRBD1 (5 bases). This CDR3 has 15 residues. Germline V gene data show CDR1 as MNHNS and CDR2 as SASEGT.

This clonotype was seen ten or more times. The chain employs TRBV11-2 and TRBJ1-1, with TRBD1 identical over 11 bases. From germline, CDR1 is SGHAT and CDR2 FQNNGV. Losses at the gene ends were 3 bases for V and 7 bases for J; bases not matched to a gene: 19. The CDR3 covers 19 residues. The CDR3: CASSFTRVMDRGRPGEAFF. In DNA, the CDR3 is TGTGCCAGCAGCTTTACCCGCGTGATGGACAGGGGGCGTCCGGGTGAAGCTTTCTTT.

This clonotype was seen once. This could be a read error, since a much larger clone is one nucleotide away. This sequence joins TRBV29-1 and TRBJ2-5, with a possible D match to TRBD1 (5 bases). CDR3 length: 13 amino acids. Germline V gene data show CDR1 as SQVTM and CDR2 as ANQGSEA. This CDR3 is CSARQPLQETHYF. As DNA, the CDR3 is TGCAGCGCTCGACAGCCGCTACAAGAGACCCATTACTTC.

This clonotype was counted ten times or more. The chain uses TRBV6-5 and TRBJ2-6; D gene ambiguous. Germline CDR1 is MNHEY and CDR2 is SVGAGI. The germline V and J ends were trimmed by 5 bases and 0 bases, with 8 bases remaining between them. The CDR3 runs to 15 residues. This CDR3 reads CASSQTTSGANVLTF. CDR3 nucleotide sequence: TGTGCCAGCAGTCAAACAACCTCTGGGGCCAACGTCCTGACTTTC.

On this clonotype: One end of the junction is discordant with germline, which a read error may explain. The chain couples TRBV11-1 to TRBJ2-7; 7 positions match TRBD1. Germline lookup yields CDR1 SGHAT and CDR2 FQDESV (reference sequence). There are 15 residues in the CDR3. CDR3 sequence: CASNLRTGGRYEQYF. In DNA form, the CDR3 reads TGTGCCAGCAACTTAAGGACAGGTGGAAGATACGAGCAGTACTTC.

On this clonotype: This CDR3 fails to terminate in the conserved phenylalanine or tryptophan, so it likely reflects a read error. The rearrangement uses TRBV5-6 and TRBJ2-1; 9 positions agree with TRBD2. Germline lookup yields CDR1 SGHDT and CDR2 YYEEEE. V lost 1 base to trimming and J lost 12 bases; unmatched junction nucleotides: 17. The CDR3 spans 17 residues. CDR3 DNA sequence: TGTGCCAGCAGCTTGTACCCCCCTTGGAGTAGCGGGGGAGGGCAGTTCTCC. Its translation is CASSLYPPWSSGGGQFS.

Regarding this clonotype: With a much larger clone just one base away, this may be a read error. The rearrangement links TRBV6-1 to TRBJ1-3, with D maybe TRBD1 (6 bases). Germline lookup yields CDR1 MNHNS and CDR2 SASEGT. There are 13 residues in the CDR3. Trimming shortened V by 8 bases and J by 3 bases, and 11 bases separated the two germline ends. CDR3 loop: CASVGQNGNTIYF. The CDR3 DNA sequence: TGTGCCAGCGTTGGACAGAATGGAAACACCATATATTTT.

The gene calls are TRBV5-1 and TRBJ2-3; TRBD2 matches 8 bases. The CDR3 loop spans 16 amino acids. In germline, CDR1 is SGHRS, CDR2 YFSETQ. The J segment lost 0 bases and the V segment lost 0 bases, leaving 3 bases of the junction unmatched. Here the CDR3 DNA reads TGCGCCAGCAGCTTGGCCGGACTAGCTAGCACAGATACGCAGTATTTT. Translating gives CASSLAGLASTDTQYF.